The clone carrying this T cell receptor beta chain was found a few times. What it binds is not known. The CDR3 sequence is 16 residues long. Germline V gives CDR1 SGHRS, CDR2 YFSETQ. V dropped 4 bases and J dropped 7 bases, with 20 bases sitting between them. The record originates from a study of early T cells in non-severe SARS-CoV-2 infection. Study findings and constraints: Comparison of clonotypes with VDJdb favored anti-spike CD8 responses while missing private and CD4 specificities.

TCRdb re-called the 5' RACE reads with MiXCR, one entry per CDR3 protein. The data contain under 85,000 distinct CDR3 sequences, around 14% of them singletons. Material: whole blood. The J gene is TRBJ2-2, the V gene TRBV5-1; D is tentatively TRBD1 or TRBD2 (5 bases each). The receptor comes from an adult who was a healthcare worker with PCR-confirmed SARS-CoV-2 infection or an uninfected control (not recorded which). CDR3 coding DNA: TGCGCCAGCAGCACCGGGACGACCGCATGGAGCGGGGAGCTGTTTTTT. This gives the protein CASSTGTTAWSGELFF.